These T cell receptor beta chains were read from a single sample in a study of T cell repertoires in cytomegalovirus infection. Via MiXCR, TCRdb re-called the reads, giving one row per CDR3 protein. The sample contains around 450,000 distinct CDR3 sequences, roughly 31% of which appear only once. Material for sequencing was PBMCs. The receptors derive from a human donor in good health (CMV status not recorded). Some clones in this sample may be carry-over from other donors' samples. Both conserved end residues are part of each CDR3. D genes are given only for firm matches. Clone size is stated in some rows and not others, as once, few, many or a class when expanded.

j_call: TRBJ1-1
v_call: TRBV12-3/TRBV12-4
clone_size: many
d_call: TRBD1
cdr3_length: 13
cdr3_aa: CASRGQGFTEAFF
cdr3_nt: TGTGCCAGCAGGGGACAGGGTTTCACTGAAGCTTTCTTT

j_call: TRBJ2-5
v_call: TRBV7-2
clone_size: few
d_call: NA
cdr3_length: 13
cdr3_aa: CASSFQVGETQYF
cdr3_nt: TGTGCCAGCAGCTTTCAGGTGGGGGAGACCCAGTACTTC

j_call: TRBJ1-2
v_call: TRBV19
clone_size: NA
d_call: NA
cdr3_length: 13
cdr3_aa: CASSRSRNYGYTF
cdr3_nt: TGTGCCAGTAGTAGGTCCAGGAACTATGGCTACACCTTC

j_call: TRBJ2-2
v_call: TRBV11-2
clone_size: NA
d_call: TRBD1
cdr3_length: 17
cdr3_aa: CASSPGGQAIQSGELFF
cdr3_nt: TGTGCCAGCAGCCCAGGCGGACAGGCGATCCAATCCGGGGAGCTGTTTTTT

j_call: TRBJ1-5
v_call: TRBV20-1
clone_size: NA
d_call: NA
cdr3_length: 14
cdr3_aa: CSASDAFTNQPQHF
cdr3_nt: TGCAGTGCTAGTGATGCCTTCACCAATCAGCCCCAGCATTTT

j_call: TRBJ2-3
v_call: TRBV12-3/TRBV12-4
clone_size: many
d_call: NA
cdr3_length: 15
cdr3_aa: CASSRHRGLTDTQYF
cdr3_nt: TGTGCCAGCAGTCGGCACAGGGGACTCACAGATACGCAGTATTTT

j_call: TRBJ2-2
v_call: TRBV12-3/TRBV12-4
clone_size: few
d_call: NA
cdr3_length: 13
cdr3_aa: CASSLVRAGELFF
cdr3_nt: TGTGCCAGCAGTTTAGTAAGGGCCGGGGAGCTGTTTTTT

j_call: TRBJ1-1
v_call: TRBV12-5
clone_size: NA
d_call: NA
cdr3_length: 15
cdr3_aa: CASGLVLRGATEAFF
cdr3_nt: TGTGCTAGTGGTTTGGTCCTGCGGGGGGCCACTGAAGCTTTCTTT

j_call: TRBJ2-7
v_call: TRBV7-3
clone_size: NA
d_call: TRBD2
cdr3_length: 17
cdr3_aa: CASSVNEGLAGTYEQYF
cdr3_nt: TGTGCCAGCAGCGTTAACGAGGGACTAGCGGGGACCTACGAGCAGTACTTC

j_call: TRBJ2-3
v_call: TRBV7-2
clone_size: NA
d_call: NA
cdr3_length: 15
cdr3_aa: CASSLAFGSTDTQYF
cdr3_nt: TGTGCCAGCAGCTTAGCTTTTGGAAGCACAGATACGCAGTATTTT

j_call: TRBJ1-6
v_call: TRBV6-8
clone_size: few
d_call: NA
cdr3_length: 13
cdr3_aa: CASSKTGNSPLHF
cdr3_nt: TGTGCCAGCAGTAAGACTGGGAATTCACCCCTCCACTTT

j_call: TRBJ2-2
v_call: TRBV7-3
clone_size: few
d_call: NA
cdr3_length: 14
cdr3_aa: CASSWGVNTGELFF
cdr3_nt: TGTGCCAGCAGCTGGGGGGTGAACACCGGGGAGCTGTTTTTT

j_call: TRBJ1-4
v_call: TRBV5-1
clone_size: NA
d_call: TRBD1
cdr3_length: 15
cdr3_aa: CASSLTGTENEKLFF
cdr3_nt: TGCGCCAGCAGCTTGACCGGGACAGAGAATGAAAAACTGTTTTTT

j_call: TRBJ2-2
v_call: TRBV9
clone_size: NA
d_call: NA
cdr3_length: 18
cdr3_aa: CASSGEGTNGRGTGELFF
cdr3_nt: TGTGCCAGCAGCGGCGAGGGGACAAACGGAAGGGGCACCGGGGAGCTGTTTTTT

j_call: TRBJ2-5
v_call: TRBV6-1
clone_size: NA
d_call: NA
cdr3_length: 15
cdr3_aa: CASSARTTLGETQYF
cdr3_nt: TGTGCCAGCAGTGCCCGGACTACGCTCGGAGAGACCCAGTACTTC

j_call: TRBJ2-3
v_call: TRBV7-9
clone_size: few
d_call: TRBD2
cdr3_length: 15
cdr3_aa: CASSPAGGMTDTQYF
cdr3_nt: TGTGCCAGCAGCCCAGCGGGGGGGATGACAGATACGCAGTATTTT

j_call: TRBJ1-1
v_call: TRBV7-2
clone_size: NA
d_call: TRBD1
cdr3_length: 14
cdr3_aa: CASTMDRVTTEAFF
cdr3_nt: TGTGCCAGCACCATGGACAGGGTTACCACTGAAGCTTTCTTT

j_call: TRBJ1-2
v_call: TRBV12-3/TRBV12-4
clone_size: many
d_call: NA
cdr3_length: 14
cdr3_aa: CASSGVWSNYGYTF
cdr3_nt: TGTGCCAGCAGTGGCGTCTGGTCTAACTATGGCTACACCTTC

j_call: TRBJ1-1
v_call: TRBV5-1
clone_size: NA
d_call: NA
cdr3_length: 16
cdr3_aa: CASSLGGGGPGTEAFF
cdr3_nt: TGCGCCAGCAGCTTGGGTGGGGGGGGGCCGGGCACTGAAGCTTTCTTT

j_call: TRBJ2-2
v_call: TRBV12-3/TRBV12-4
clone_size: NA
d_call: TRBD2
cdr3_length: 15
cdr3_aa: CASTMTSGPTGELFF
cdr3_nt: TGTGCCAGCACCATGACTAGCGGCCCCACCGGGGAGCTGTTTTTT

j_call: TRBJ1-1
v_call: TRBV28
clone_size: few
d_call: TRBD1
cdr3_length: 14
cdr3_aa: CASSLFIKDREAFF
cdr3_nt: TGTGCCAGCAGTTTATTTATCAAGGACAGGGAAGCTTTCTTT

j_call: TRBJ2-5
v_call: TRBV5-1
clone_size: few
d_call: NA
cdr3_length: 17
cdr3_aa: CASSLAAGGGAQETQYF
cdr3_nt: TGCGCCAGCAGCTTGGCCGCTGGGGGGGGCGCACAAGAGACCCAGTACTTC

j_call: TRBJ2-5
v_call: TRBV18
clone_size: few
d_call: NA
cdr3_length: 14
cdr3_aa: CASSPLPQPETQYF
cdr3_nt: TGTGCCAGCTCACCACTCCCCCAGCCGGAGACCCAGTACTTC

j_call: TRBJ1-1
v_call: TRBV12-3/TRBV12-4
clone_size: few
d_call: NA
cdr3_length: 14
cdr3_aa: CASSVHRKGTEAFF
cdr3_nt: TGTGCCAGCAGTGTACACAGGAAGGGCACTGAAGCTTTCTTT

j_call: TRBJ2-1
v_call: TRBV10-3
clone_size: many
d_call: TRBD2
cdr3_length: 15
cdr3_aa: CAISVGTNSYNEQFF
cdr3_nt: TGTGCCATCAGTGTGGGGACTAACTCCTACAATGAGCAGTTCTTC

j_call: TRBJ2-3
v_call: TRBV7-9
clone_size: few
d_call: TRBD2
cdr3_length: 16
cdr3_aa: CASSLPGLADTDTQYF
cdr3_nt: TGTGCCAGCAGCTTACCGGGACTAGCGGACACAGATACGCAGTATTTT

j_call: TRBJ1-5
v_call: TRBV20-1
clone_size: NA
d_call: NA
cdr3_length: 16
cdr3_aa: CSASPRQGLSNQPQHF
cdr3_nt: TGCAGTGCTAGCCCTCGGCAGGGGCTGAGCAATCAGCCCCAGCATTTT

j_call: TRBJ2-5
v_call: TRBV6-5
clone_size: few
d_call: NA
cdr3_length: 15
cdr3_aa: CASSYGSGLQETQYF
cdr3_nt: TGTGCCAGCAGTTACGGGTCGGGGCTCCAAGAGACCCAGTACTTC

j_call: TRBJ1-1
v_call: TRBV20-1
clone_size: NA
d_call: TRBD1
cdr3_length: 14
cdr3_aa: CSARKDRGQEEAFF
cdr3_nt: TGCAGTGCTAGAAAAGACAGGGGGCAGGAGGAAGCTTTCTTT

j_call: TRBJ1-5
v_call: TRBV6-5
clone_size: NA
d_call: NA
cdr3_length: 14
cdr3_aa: CASSYGGINQPQHF
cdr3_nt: TGTGCCAGCAGTTACGGCGGAATAAATCAGCCCCAGCATTTT

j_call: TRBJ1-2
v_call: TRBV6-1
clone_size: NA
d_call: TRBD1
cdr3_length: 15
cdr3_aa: CASSYPGTGVFGYTF
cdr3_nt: TGTGCCAGCAGTTATCCCGGGACAGGGGTCTTTGGCTACACCTTC

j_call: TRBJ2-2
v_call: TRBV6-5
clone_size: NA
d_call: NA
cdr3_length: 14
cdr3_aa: CASRGGQNTGELFF
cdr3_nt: TGTGCCAGCAGGGGGGGACAGAACACCGGGGAGCTGTTTTTT

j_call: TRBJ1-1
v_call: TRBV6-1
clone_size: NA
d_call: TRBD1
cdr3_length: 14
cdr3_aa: CASRDGTGGTEAFF
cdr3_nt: TGTGCCAGCAGGGACGGGACAGGGGGAACTGAAGCTTTCTTT

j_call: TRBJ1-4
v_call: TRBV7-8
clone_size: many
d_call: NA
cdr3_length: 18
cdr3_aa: CASSLGPVNRATNEKLFF
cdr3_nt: TGTGCCAGCAGCTTAGGTCCGGTCAATCGGGCAACTAATGAAAAACTGTTTTTT

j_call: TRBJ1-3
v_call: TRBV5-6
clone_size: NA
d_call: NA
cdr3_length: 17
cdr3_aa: CASSHSPSVTSGNTIYF
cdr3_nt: TGTGCCAGCAGCCACTCACCGTCGGTGACATCTGGAAACACCATATATTTT

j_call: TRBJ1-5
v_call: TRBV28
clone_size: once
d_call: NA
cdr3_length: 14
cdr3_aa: CASSLLDVYQPQHF
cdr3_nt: TGTGCCAGCAGTTTATTAGACGTCTACCAGCCCCAGCATTTT

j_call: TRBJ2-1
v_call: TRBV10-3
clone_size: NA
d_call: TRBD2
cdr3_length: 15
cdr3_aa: CAISARAGAYNEQFF
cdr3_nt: TGTGCCATCAGTGCAAGGGCGGGGGCCTACAATGAGCAGTTCTTC

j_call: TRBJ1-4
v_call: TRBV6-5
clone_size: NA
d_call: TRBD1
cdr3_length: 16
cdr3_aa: CASRRTGGFNNEKLFF
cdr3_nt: TGTGCCAGCAGACGGACAGGGGGCTTTAATAATGAAAAACTGTTTTTT

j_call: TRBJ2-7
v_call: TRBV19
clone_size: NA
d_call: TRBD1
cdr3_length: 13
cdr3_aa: CASSTTGGHEQYF
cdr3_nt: TGTGCCAGTAGTACGACAGGGGGACACGAGCAGTACTTC

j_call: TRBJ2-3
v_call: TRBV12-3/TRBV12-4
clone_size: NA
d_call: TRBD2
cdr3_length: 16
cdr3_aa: CASSLRGAGYTDTQYF
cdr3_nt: TGTGCCAGCAGTTTAAGGGGAGCGGGGTACACAGATACGCAGTATTTT

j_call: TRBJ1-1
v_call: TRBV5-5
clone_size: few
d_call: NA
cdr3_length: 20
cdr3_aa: CASSSIYVSSRRGADTEAFF
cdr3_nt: TGTGCCAGCAGCTCGATATATGTGTCTTCCCGTAGGGGGGCCGACACTGAAGCTTTCTTT

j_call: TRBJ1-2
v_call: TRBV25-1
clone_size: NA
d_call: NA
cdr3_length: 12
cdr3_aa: CASSTVNYGYTF
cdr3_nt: TGTGCCAGCTCCACAGTTAACTATGGCTACACCTTC

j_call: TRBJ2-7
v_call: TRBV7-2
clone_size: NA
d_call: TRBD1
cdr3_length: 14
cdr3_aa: CASSLQGSSYEKYF
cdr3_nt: TGTGCAAGCAGCTTACAGGGGAGCTCCTACGAGAAGTACTTC

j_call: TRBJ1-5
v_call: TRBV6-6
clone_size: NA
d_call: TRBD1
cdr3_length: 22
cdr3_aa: CASSIRLNFRDRDPNWNQPQHF
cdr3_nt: TGTGCCAGCAGTATCCGTCTAAACTTCCGGGACAGGGACCCGAATTGGAATCAGCCCCAGCATTTT

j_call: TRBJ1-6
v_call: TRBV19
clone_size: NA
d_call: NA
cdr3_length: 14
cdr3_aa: CASSPGSNNSPLHF
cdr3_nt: TGTGCCAGTAGTCCGGGAAGCAATAATTCACCCCTCCACTTT

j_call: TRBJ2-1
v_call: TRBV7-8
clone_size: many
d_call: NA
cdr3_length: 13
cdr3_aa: CAGGEGSYNEQFF
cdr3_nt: TGTGCCGGGGGAGAGGGGTCCTACAATGAGCAGTTCTTC

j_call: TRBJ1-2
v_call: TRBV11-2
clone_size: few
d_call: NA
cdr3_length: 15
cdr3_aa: CASSKLDSGGYGYTF
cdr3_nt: TGTGCCAGCAGCAAACTGGACAGCGGTGGCTATGGCTACACCTTC

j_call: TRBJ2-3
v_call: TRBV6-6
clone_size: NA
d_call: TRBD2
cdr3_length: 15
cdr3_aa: CASSYGGELSDTQYF
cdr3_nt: TGTGCCAGCAGTTACGGGGGGGAATTGTCAGATACGCAGTATTTT

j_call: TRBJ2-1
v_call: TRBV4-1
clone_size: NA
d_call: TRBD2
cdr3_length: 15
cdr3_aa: CASSQDVQRGASSFF
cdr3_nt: TGCGCCAGCAGCCAAGATGTGCAGCGGGGGGCCAGTTCTTTCTTC

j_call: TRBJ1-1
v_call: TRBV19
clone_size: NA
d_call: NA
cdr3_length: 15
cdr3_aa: CASSPQDAPNTEAFF
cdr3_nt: TGTGCCAGTAGTCCCCAAGACGCACCGAACACTGAAGCTTTCTTT